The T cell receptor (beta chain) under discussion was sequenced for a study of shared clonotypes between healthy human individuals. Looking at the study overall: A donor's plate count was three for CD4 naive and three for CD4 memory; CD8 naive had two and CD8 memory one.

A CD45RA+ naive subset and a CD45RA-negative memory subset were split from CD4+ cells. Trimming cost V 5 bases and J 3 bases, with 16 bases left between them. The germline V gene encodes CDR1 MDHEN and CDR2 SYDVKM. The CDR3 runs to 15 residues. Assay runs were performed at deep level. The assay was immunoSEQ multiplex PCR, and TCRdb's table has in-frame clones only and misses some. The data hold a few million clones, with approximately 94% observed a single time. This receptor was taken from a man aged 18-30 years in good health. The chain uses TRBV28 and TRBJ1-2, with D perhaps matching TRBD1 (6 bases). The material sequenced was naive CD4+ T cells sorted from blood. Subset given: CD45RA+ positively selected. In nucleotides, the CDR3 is TGTGCCAGCAGTCAACAGGGAGGGGGTCACTATGGCTACACCTTC. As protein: CASSQQGGGHYGYTF.